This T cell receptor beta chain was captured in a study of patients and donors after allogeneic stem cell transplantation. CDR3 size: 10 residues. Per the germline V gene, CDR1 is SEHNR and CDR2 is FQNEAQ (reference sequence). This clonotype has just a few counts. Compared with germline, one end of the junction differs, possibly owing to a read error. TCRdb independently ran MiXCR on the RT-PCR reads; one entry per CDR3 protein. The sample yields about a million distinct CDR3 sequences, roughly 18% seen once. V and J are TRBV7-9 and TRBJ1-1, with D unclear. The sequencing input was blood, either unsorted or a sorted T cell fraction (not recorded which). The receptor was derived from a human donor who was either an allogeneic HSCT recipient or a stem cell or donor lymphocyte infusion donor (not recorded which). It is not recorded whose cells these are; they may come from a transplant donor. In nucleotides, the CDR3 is TGTGCCAGCAGCATCAAAAGCGAGAGTTTT. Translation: CASSIKSESF.